The TCR beta chain under discussion was sequenced for a study of blood T cells in healthy people across ages. With a J-beta primer mix and a sample-barcoded 5' primer, a second PCR ran roughly 7 to 11 cycles. A tag from a template-switch adaptor with 12 random nucleotides marked each cDNA molecule. The yield of each sample was at least 2.5 million CDR3-containing paired-end reads. Via MiXCR, TCRdb re-called the 5' RACE reads, giving one row per CDR3 protein. The table includes 450,000 to 600,000 distinct CDR3 sequences, 27% detected once. This same sample was also part of a study on T cells of mothers and their children.

Sample: blood. The receptor comes from a boy younger than 10 in good health.

Here the CDR3 reads CASSPGTSGRVHNEQFF. CDR3 DNA sequence: TGTGCCAGCAGTCCTGGGACTAGCGGGAGGGTCCACAATGAGCAGTTCTTC. The chain employs TRBV6-2 or TRBV6-3 and TRBJ2-1; 16 nucleotides match TRBD2. V lost 5 bases, J lost 5 bases, and 6 bases stayed unmatched. CDR3 size: 17 residues. Germline lookup yields CDR1 MNHEY and CDR2 SVGEGT.